This TCR beta chain comes out of a study of T cell repertoires in cytomegalovirus infection. Study summary: Both CMV infection and a matching HLA type were indicated by public TCR beta signatures.

V was trimmed by 5 bases and J by 2 bases, leaving 17 bases between them. This CDR3 is built from 16 residues. Germline values: CDR1 MDHEN, CDR2 SYDVKM. One entry per CDR3 protein, called by TCRdb with MiXCR from the reads. Of fewer than 700,000 distinct CDR3 sequences listed, roughly 24% are singletons. Whole-study results and caveats: Dominating the ex vivo response were HLA-C-restricted CMV-specific TCR beta clonotypes.

Of note for this clonotype: Its antigen is unidentified.

Sequencing was performed on CD8+ T cells from PBMCs. V is TRBV28 and J is TRBJ2-3, with a tentative D call TRBD1 (5 bases). This TCR was sampled from a human donor in good health (CMV status not recorded). Some clones in this sample may be carry-over from other donors' samples. CDR3 loop: CASSLHLTANTDTQYF. The CDR3 DNA reads as TGTGCCAGCAGTCTCCATCTGACAGCTAACACAGATACGCAGTATTTT.